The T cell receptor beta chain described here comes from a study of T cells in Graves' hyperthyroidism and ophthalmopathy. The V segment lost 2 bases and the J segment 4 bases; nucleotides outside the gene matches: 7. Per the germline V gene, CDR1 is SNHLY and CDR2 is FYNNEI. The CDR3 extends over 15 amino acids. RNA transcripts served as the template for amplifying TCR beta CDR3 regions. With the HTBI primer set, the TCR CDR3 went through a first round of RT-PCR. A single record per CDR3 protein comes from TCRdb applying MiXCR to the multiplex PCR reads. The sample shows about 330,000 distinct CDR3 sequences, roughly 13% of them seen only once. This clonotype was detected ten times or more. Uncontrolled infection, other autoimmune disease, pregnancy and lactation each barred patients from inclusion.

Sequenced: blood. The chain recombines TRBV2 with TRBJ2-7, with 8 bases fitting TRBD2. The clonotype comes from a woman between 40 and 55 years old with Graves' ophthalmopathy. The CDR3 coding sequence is TGTGCCAGCAGTGAAACGGCGGGAGGACGGTACGAGCAGTACTTC. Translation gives CASSETAGGRYEQYF.